The T cell receptor beta chain under discussion was sequenced for a study of response to subunit inactivated influenza vaccine. CDR3 length: 15 amino acids. With 5 bases removed from V and 6 bases from J, the gap between germline ends came to 19 bases. TCRdb re-called the RT-PCR reads with MiXCR, one entry per CDR3 protein. The sample lists 500,000 to 750,000 distinct CDR3 sequences, about 15% occurring once. Study-wide points: The authors proposed limited new T cell recruitment per seasonal influenza vaccination.

This clonotype was counted only a few times. As yet, its antigen is unknown. This receptor was obtained from a man aged 50-59 years who received an inactivated influenza vaccine. The material sequenced was PBMCs from blood, taken 12 days after vaccination. The V call is TRBV12-3 or TRBV12-4, the J call TRBJ1-2; D is unresolved. CDR3 nucleotide sequence: TGTGCCAGCAGTCCTCGACTTTACGCCACGGATGGCTACACCTTC. The encoded protein is CASSPRLYATDGYTF.